This TCR beta chain emerged from a study of molecular identifiers for immune sequencing clone quantification. The CDR3 spans 17 residues. Germline CDR1 MDHEN, CDR2 SYDVKM. Trimming cost V 3 bases and J 4 bases; bases outside gene matches: 11. In TCRdb, the PCR reads were re-called with MiXCR into one record per CDR3 protein. The sample has hundreds of thousands of distinct CDR3 sequences, roughly 25% seen once. The sample taken for sequencing was naive CD8+ T cells from blood, with Jurkat cell RNA spiked in. Subset here: FACS-sorted CD8+CD4-CCR7+CD45RA+ naive T cells. The chain carries TRBV28 and TRBJ2-3; TRBD2 matches at 9 bases. The source of this sequence is a human donor in good health. Some libraries in this study had Jurkat cell RNA spiked in. The CDR3 sequence: CASSFLGAGGPPDTQYF. The DNA for the CDR3 is TGTGCCAGCAGTTTCCTTGGGGCGGGAGGGCCCCCAGATACGCAGTATTTT.